A selection of T cell receptor beta chains follows, all from one sample in a study of PD-L1 blockade in urothelial cancer. The table came from immunoSEQ multiplex PCR; TCRdb's copy has only in-frame clones and leaves some out. The sample lists 30,000 to 40,000 clones, approximately 85% seen once, with 6% to 7% in the top ten. Sequencing used PBMCs, obtained around atezolizumab (anti-PD-L1) treatment. The receptor source for this set is a man in his fifties or sixties with urothelial cancer. Both conserved end residues are part of each CDR3. Fields, in order: D gene, J gene, V gene, clone size, CDR3 DNA, CDR3 protein. D genes are given only for firm matches. The size entry is marked missing in some rows and otherwise reads once, few, many or a size class.

NA,TRBJ2-7,TRBV5-6,NA,TGTGCCAGCAGCCCCCGACTGGTCGCCTACGAGCAGTACTTC,CASSPRLVAYEQYF
NA,TRBJ1-2,TRBV19,NA,TGTGCCAGTAGTATACGCGACAGTAACTATGGCTACACCTTC,CASSIRDSNYGYTF
TRBD1,TRBJ1-4,TRBV4-1,NA,TGCGCCAGCAGCCAAGATCCGCCCGGGACAGATGAAAAACTGTTTTTT,CASSQDPPGTDEKLFF
NA,TRBJ1-1,TRBV11-3,NA,TGTGCCAGCAGCAATCGGACCGGGGGGATGAACACTGAAGCTTTCTTT,CASSNRTGGMNTEAFF
TRBD1,TRBJ2-5,TRBV19,NA,TGTGCCAGTAGTCCCTACAGGGGTCAACAAGAGACCCAGTACTTC,CASSPYRGQQETQYF
TRBD1,TRBJ2-1,TRBV7-9,few,TGTGCCAGCAGCTTGGACACAGGGGATCATGAGCAGTTCTTC,CASSLDTGDHEQFF
NA,TRBJ1-1,TRBV6-1,NA,TGTGCCAGCAGTCCCCAGCGGAACACTGAAGCTTTCTTT,CASSPQRNTEAFF
TRBD2,TRBJ2-7,TRBV18,few,TGTGCCAGCTCCAGCGGGGGACTAACCTGGGAGCAGTACTTC,CASSSGGLTWEQYF
TRBD1,TRBJ2-7,TRBV28,NA,TGTGCCAGCAGTCCAGGGACAGGTCGGGCCGACTACGAGCAGTACTTC,CASSPGTGRADYEQYF
TRBD2,TRBJ2-1,TRBV28,NA,TGTGCCAGCAGTCCATGGACTAGCGGGGACGTCGAAAAAAACAATGAGCAGTTCTTC,CASSPWTSGDVEKNNEQFF
TRBD1,TRBJ2-7,TRBV28,NA,TGTGCCAGCAGTTGGGGACAGGGGGCCCCCCTTGGGCAGTACTTC,CASSWGQGAPLGQYF
NA,TRBJ2-7,TRBV10-3,NA,TGTGCCATCAGTGAGTCGGGCGGGACGGCAGCCTACGAGCAGTACTTC,CAISESGGTAAYEQYF
TRBD1,TRBJ2-7,TRBV23-1,NA,TGCGCCAGCCGGACCCGGGACAGACAATACGAGCAGTACTTC,CASRTRDRQYEQYF
NA,TRBJ2-7,TRBV5-5,NA,TGTGCCAGCAGCTTGGGGCGGACTACCTACGAGCAGTACTTC,CASSLGRTTYEQYF
NA,TRBJ2-3,TRBV2,once,TGTGCCAGCAGTGTAATTGATACGCAGTATTTT,CASSVIDTQYF
TRBD2,TRBJ2-1,TRBV30,once,TGTGCCTGGACGTGGGAGGGAAACAATGAGCAGTTCTTC,CAWTWEGNNEQFF
NA,TRBJ1-5,TRBV6-5,few,TGTGCCAGCAGTAAGTCCCAACGGGGGCAGCCCCAGCATTTT,CASSKSQRGQPQHF
NA,TRBJ1-4,TRBV15,NA,TGTGCCACCAGCAGCACCGGGACAATGAATGAAAAACTGTTTTTT,CATSSTGTMNEKLFF
NA,TRBJ2-7,TRBV28,few,TGTGCCAGCACCCCCCGGGGCTACGAGCAGTACTTC,CASTPRGYEQYF
TRBD2,TRBJ2-1,TRBV5-4,NA,TGTGCCAGCAGCAGCCCGGCGCGGGGGGACTACAATGAGCAGTTCTTC,CASSSPARGDYNEQFF
TRBD1,TRBJ1-6,TRBV5-1,NA,TGCGCCAGCAGCTTGGGACAGGGGATGGATTCACCCCTCCACTTT,CASSLGQGMDSPLHF
TRBD2,TRBJ2-1,TRBV5-1,NA,TGCGCCAGCAGCTTGGAGGGACTAGCGGGGACGGGGTACAATGAGCAGTTCTTC,CASSLEGLAGTGYNEQFF
TRBD2,TRBJ2-2,TRBV4-1,NA,TGCGCCAGCAGCCAAGAAGTCCCACTTTCTAGCGGGATTAACACCGGGGAGCTGTTTTTT,CASSQEVPLSSGINTGELFF
TRBD2,TRBJ2-1,TRBV5-1,NA,TGCGCCAGCAGCCGTGTCGGGGGGAGAGAGCAGTTCTTC,CASSRVGGREQFF
NA,TRBJ1-2,TRBV5-8,NA,TGTGCCAGCAGCTTGGACGCAGGGTCAGACTTCTTC,CASSLDAGSDFF
NA,TRBJ2-1,TRBV30,NA,TGTGCCTGGAGTGCTCCCAATGAGCAGTTCTTC,CAWSAPNEQFF
NA,TRBJ1-2,TRBV21-1,NA,TGTGCCAGCACCCAAACGAGAGAGGGATCTAACTATGGCTACACCTTC,CASTQTREGSNYGYTF
TRBD1,TRBJ1-5,TRBV10-1,few,TGCGCCAGCTTCCTCAGGGGGCGGGGGGGGAATCAGCCCCAGCATTTT,CASFLRGRGGNQPQHF
NA,TRBJ1-1,TRBV5-4,NA,TGTGCCAGCAGCTTGGAGGACAAACTTGAAGCTTTCTTT,CASSLEDKLEAFF
NA,TRBJ2-2,TRBV7-8,NA,TGTGCCAGCAGCTTAGCGCGGGGTGGGGAGCTGTTTTTT,CASSLARGGELFF
TRBD1,TRBJ1-2,TRBV28,once,TGTGCCAGCAGTTTGGCAGACAGGGTGGCGGGCTACACCTTC,CASSLADRVAGYTF
NA,TRBJ2-7,TRBV4-1,NA,TGCGCCAGCAGCCAAACGCAGGGTAGCCACGAGCAGTACTTC,CASSQTQGSHEQYF
NA,TRBJ2-7,TRBV28,NA,TGTGCCAGCAGTACAGGTCCGATCTACGAGCAGTACTTC,CASSTGPIYEQYF
TRBD1,TRBJ1-3,TRBV4-1,few,TGCGCCAGCAGCCAACGTGACAGGGGCATTAGCTCTGGAAACACCATATATTTT,CASSQRDRGISSGNTIYF
NA,TRBJ2-4,TRBV15,NA,TGTGCCACCAGCAGAGATGTGGCTTCCAAAAACATTCAGTACTTC,CATSRDVASKNIQYF
TRBD1,TRBJ2-2,TRBV5-1,NA,TGCGCCGTGACGCAGGGGACAGGGACGAACACCGGGGAGCTGTTTTTT,CAVTQGTGTNTGELFF
NA,TRBJ2-7,TRBV5-1,once,TGCGCCAGCAGCCCGAGACCAGGGTACGACGAGCAGTACTTC,CASSPRPGYDEQYF
NA,TRBJ2-5,TRBV28,NA,TGTGCCAGCAGCAACCTTCGAGAAGAGACCCAGTACTTC,CASSNLREETQYF
NA,TRBJ2-1,TRBV19,NA,TGTGCCAGTAGTATAGGCGTTGGCAGGGTGGACTACAATGAGCAGTTCTTC,CASSIGVGRVDYNEQFF
NA,TRBJ2-7,TRBV27,NA,TGTGCCAGCAGACACCAAGGGTACGGGAGCTCCTACGAGCAGTACTTC,CASRHQGYGSSYEQYF
TRBD1,TRBJ2-7,TRBV4-1,NA,TGCGCCAGCAGCCAGGGACAGGGGGACTACGAGCAGTACTTC,CASSQGQGDYEQYF
TRBD1,TRBJ1-2,TRBV27,NA,TGTGCCAGCAGTCAGGGGGCTGTACAGGGAGTAAGAGGCTACACCTTC,CASSQGAVQGVRGYTF
NA,TRBJ2-6,TRBV5-1,once,TGCGCCAGCAGCTTGGCCGCGGGCTCTGGGGCCAACGTCCTGACTTTC,CASSLAAGSGANVLTF
NA,TRBJ2-5,TRBV2,few,TGTGCCAGCAGTGAAGAGGCGGGAAAACAAGAGACCCAGTACTTC,CASSEEAGKQETQYF
TRBD2,TRBJ2-1,TRBV5-5,NA,TGTGCCAGCAGCCAGGGACTAGCGGGGGGTGAGCAGTTCTTC,CASSQGLAGGEQFF
NA,TRBJ2-2,TRBV6-6,NA,TGTGCCAGCAGGGGGGCCCCCCCCGGGGAGCTGTTTTTT,CASRGAPPGELFF
NA,TRBJ2-7,TRBV5-1,NA,TGCGCCAGCAGCCTGACGGGCTACGAGCAGTACTTC,CASSLTGYEQYF
NA,TRBJ1-3,TRBV6-4,NA,TGTGCCAGCAGTGATTGGGGACAAAGCTCTGGAAACACCATATATTTT,CASSDWGQSSGNTIYF
NA,TRBJ1-4,TRBV28,NA,TGTGCCAGCAGTTTTCAAGGGGCTAATGAAAAACTGTTTTTT,CASSFQGANEKLFF
TRBD1,TRBJ1-2,TRBV7-8,NA,TGTGCCAGCAGCTTTGGGACAGGGCTAAACTATGGCTACACCTTC,CASSFGTGLNYGYTF
TRBD2,TRBJ2-7,TRBV28,NA,TGTGCCAGCACCCCACTAGCGGGGCCAACCTACGAGCAGTACTTC,CASTPLAGPTYEQYF
NA,TRBJ2-7,TRBV28,NA,TGTGCCAGCAGTTTAGAGGGTCCGTCTGTCTTC,CASSLEGPSVF
TRBD2,TRBJ2-7,TRBV18,NA,TGTGCCAGCTCACCCCTAGCGGGGGGGGCCTACGAGCAGTACTTC,CASSPLAGGAYEQYF
NA,TRBJ1-4,TRBV7-7,NA,TGTGCCAGCAGCAACTGGGGAGGAATAACTAATGAAAAACTGTTTTTT,CASSNWGGITNEKLFF
TRBD1,TRBJ2-7,TRBV28,NA,TGTGCCAGCAGTTCCGGGACAGAACAGTACTTC,CASSSGTEQYF
NA,TRBJ2-2,TRBV5-6,NA,TGTGCCAGCAGCTTCACAGGGCCTCGCAACACCGGGGAGCTGTTTTTT,CASSFTGPRNTGELFF